These 23 T cell receptor beta chains were sequenced from one sample in a study of control samples from healthy donors and cancer patients. Here immunoSEQ multiplex PCR was the method, and the copy in TCRdb shows in-frame clones only, minus some. The sample lists tens of thousands of clones; about 82% were seen once. Sequenced sample: blood. The receptors originated from a man in his thirties or forties in good health.

This sequence joins TRBV19 and TRBJ1-6; D ambiguous. V was pared by 0 bases and J by 5 bases, with 8 bases between. The CDR3 totals 15 residues. Germline CDR1 reads LNHDA; CDR2 reads SQIVND (reference sequence). CDR3 bases: TGTGCCAGTAGTATAGATGAACTCAATAATTCACCCCTCCACTTT. Translation gives CASSIDELNNSPLHF.

The chain is built from TRBV12-3 or TRBV12-4 and TRBJ1-1; 7 bases map to TRBD1. V was clipped by 6 bases and J by 11 bases; unmatched bases: 12. The CDR3 has 13 residues. CDR3 DNA sequence: TGTGCCAGCAGGCTATCCCCCGGGACAGCCGCTTTCTTT. Amino acids: CASRLSPGTAAFF.

The chain uses TRBV2 and TRBJ1-2; D call uncertain. The CDR3 has 12 residues. CDR1 is SNHLY and CDR2 is FYNNEI in the germline V gene. Trimming cost V 7 bases and J 4 bases, with 10 bases left between them. The chain's CDR3 is CASTGLGYGYTF. The CDR3 DNA sequence: TGTGCCAGCACGGGGTTAGGCTATGGCTACACCTTC.

The chain is built from TRBV30 and TRBJ2-7; 7 positions match TRBD1. In germline, CDR1 is GTSNPN, CDR2 SVGIG (reference sequence). The CDR3 is made up of 12 amino acids. Trimming took 4 bases from V and 4 from J; bases not matched to a gene: 4. In DNA form, the CDR3 reads TGTGCCTGGACCTCGGACAGGTACGAGCAGTACTTC. This translates into CAWTSDRYEQYF.

The chain is built from TRBV10-3 and TRBJ1-4, with D perhaps TRBD1 (6 bases). CDR3 size: 13 residues. Germline V gene data show CDR1 as ENHRY and CDR2 as SYGVKD. Between the trimmed V and J ends, which lost 2 bases and 8 bases, there was a span of 9 bases. The CDR3 is CAISERQDEKLFF. In DNA form, the CDR3 reads TGTGCCATCAGTGAGAGACAGGACGAAAAACTGTTTTTT.

This chain links TRBV7-2 with TRBJ2-7; 9 positions match TRBD2. V gave up 3 bases and J gave up 4 bases; unmatched junction bases: 4. The CDR3 has 14 amino acids. Germline assignment: CDR1 SGHTA and CDR2 FQGNSA. The CDR3 region is CASSFGLAGYEQYF. The CDR3 nucleotides are TGTGCCAGCAGCTTTGGTCTAGCGGGGTACGAGCAGTACTTC.

V is TRBV29-1 and J is TRBJ1-5; a weak D match, TRBD1 (5 bases). Trimming took off 1 base at V and 12 bases at J, with 10 bases between the two ends. CDR3 length: 11 amino acids. Germline V gene sequence: CDR1 SQVTM, CDR2 ANQGSEA. The CDR3: CSVEVGEVQHF. Here the CDR3 DNA reads TGCAGCGTTGAAGTGGGGGAAGTCCAGCATTTT.

The chain combines TRBV27 with TRBJ2-1, with 8 bases identical to TRBD1. Germline lookup yields CDR1 MNHEY and CDR2 SMNVEV (reference sequence). The CDR3 sequence is 13 residues long. J gave up 5 bases and V 5 bases, and 2 bases lay outside the gene matches. CDR3 DNA sequence: TGTGCCAGCAGTCCGGGACAGGACAATGAGCAGTTCTTC. Encoded protein: CASSPGQDNEQFF.

The chain links TRBV12-3 or TRBV12-4 to TRBJ2-3; D is perhaps TRBD1 (6 bases). The V and J ends lost 6 bases and 6 bases respectively, with 10 bases between them. This CDR3 is 12 amino acids long. This CDR3 is CASSPTGDTQYF. The CDR3 DNA sequence: TGTGCCAGCAGCCCCACAGGGGATACGCAGTATTTT.

The DNA of the CDR3 is TGTGCCAGCACCACCGTGGCGGGGGGCGGGGAGACCCAGTACTTC. Encoded protein: CASTTVAGGGETQYF. The chain recombines TRBV7-9 with TRBJ2-5, with 8 bases aligning to TRBD2. Trimming took 7 bases from V and 5 from J; bases not matched to a gene: 12. The germline V gene encodes CDR1 SEHNR and CDR2 FQNEAQ (reference sequence). This CDR3 is built from 15 residues.

This chain connects TRBV7-9 to TRBJ2-5; D unresolved. V lost 4 bases, J lost 2 bases, and 2 bases lay in between. The CDR3 runs to 11 residues. Per germline, CDR1 SEHNR and CDR2 FQNEAQ (reference sequence). The CDR3 region is CASSSQETQYF. As DNA, the CDR3 is TGTGCCAGCAGCTCTCAAGAGACCCAGTACTTC. Full variable domain (outside the CDR3, taken from reference TRBV7-9 and TRBJ2-5): DTGVSQNPRHKITKRGQNVTFRCDPISEHNRLYWYRQTLGQGPEFLTYFQNEAQLEKSRLLSDRFSAERPKGSFSTLEIQRTEQGDSAMYLCASSSQETQYFGPGTRLLVL.

This chain uses TRBV12-3 or TRBV12-4 with TRBJ1-1; 9 bases are shared with TRBD1. V was pared by 5 bases and J by 5 bases, with 3 bases of the junction left unmatched. The CDR3 contains 13 residues. The CDR3 DNA follows: TGTGCCAGCAGTAGGGACAGGGTAACTGAAGCTTTCTTT. As protein: CASSRDRVTEAFF.

The rearrangement uses TRBV6-6 and TRBJ1-1, with a possible D match to TRBD1 (6 bases). V shed 0 bases and J shed 4 bases, with 12 bases lying between them. The CDR3 contains 15 residues. Germline V CDR1 and CDR2: MNHNY, SVGAGI (reference sequence). CDR3 nucleotide sequence: TGTGCCAGCAGTTACTCCCCAGGGGCCCGCACTGAAGCTTTCTTT. Translated: CASSYSPGARTEAFF.

The rearrangement links TRBV5-1 to TRBJ2-3, with 12 bases fitting TRBD2. This CDR3 is built from 14 residues. J gave up 14 bases and V 3 bases, and 10 bases lay outside the gene matches. Germline CDR1 is SGHRS and CDR2 is YFSETQ. As DNA, the CDR3 is TGCGCCAGCAGCTCTAGCGGGGGGGCTAACCGGAGGTATTTT. The encoded protein is CASSSSGGANRRYF.

This clone showed up just once. V and J are TRBV28 and TRBJ2-3, with D perhaps matching TRBD2 (5 bases). The V and J ends lost 1 base and 3 bases respectively, with 11 bases between them. This CDR3 is 15 amino acids long. The germline gives CDR1 MDHEN, CDR2 SYDVKM. The CDR3 DNA reads TGTGCCAGCAGTTTATCTCCTAGCCCTACAGATACGCAGTATTTT. This gives the protein CASSLSPSPTDTQYF.

As regards this clone: Germline is not matched at one junction end, which may reflect a read error. The chain uses TRBV30 and TRBJ2-3, with 12 bases aligning to TRBD1. Per the germline V gene, CDR1 is GTSNPN and CDR2 is SVGIG (reference sequence). CDR3 size: 12 residues. The CDR3 region has the DNA TGTGCCTGGAGTAGGGACAGGGGGCAATCGGATTTT. Its protein is CAWSRDRGQSDF.

This chain uses TRBV9 with TRBJ2-7; 11 bases agree with TRBD2. This CDR3 spans 14 amino acids. With V trimmed by 7 bases and J by 6 bases, 9 bases remained unmatched. CDR1 is SGDLS and CDR2 is YYNGEE in the germline V gene. CDR3 sequence: CASCSGGDPTEQYF. The DNA of the CDR3 is TGTGCCAGCTGTAGCGGGGGGGACCCTACCGAGCAGTACTTC.

The chain uses TRBV2 and TRBJ2-6, with 10 bases aligning to TRBD1. Germline V lookup: CDR1 SNHLY, CDR2 FYNNEI. The trim removed 6 bases at V and 3 bases at J, leaving 8 bases unmatched. The CDR3 spans 17 residues. CDR3 in DNA: TGTGCCAGCAGCCCACAGGGACAGGGGATTGGGGCCAACGTCCTGACTTTC. Translated: CASSPQGQGIGANVLTF.

The genes are TRBV28 and TRBJ1-4; D is undetermined. There are 14 residues in the CDR3. Germline-derived CDR1 and CDR2 are MDHEN and SYDVKM. V was pared by 2 bases and J by 4 bases, with 8 bases between. The DNA for the CDR3 is TGTGCCAGCAGTTTAGGGCAGATTAATGAAAAACTGTTTTTT. Its translation is CASSLGQINEKLFF.

The chain combines TRBV30 with TRBJ2-3; D gene unclear. This CDR3 has 12 amino acids. From germline, CDR1 is GTSNPN and CDR2 SVGIG (reference sequence). Trimming stripped 4 bases from V and 5 bases from J, with 10 bases between. For the CDR3, the DNA is TGTGCCTGGACCGAACGTAGAGATACGCAGTATTTT. Translated: CAWTERRDTQYF.

The rearrangement uses TRBV6-5 and TRBJ1-4; possible D gene TRBD1, 5 bases. This CDR3 spans 12 amino acids. Germline assignment: CDR1 MNHEY and CDR2 SVGAGI. The V end was cut by 6 bases, the J end by 6 bases, with 8 bases between. In DNA form, the CDR3 reads TGTGCCAGCAGGGGGACGGATGAAAAACTGTTTTTT. Protein sequence: CASRGTDEKLFF.

The CDR3 DNA reads as TGTGCCAGCAGTGACACTACAGGGGGATCGCAGTATTTT. Its translation is CASSDTTGGSQYF. The genes are TRBV6-4 and TRBJ2-3; TRBD1 agrees at 8 bases. The CDR3 contains 13 residues. Germline values: CDR1 MRHNA, CDR2 SNTAGT. V shed 2 bases, J shed 10 bases, and the junction held 5 bases outside the gene matches.

This chain uses TRBV11-2 with TRBJ2-3, with 11 bases identical to TRBD1. V trimming: 3 bases; J trimming: 4 bases; junction bases outside the gene matches: 6. CDR1 SGHAT and CDR2 FQNNGV come from the germline V gene. The CDR3 length is 16 residues. The CDR3: CASSLAGTGGADTQYF. The CDR3, as DNA: TGTGCCAGCAGCTTGGCCGGGACAGGGGGGGCAGATACGCAGTATTTT.